The rows below give T cell receptor beta chains drawn from one sample of a study of T-cell reconstitution after alpha-beta-depleted transplantation in children. TCRdb re-derived calls from the PCR reads in MiXCR, one entry per CDR3 protein. Among roughly 20,000 distinct CDR3 sequences listed, 10% to 15% were seen once. The material was PBMCs, mostly from graft donor cells, obtained 60 days after TCRalphabeta/CD19-depleted stem cell transplant. The receptors were gathered from a female patient under 10 years old who had a stem cell transplant for congenital amegakaryocytic thrombocytopenia, so the T cells may come from the graft donor. CDR3s include the opening cysteine and the closing phenylalanine or tryptophan. A D gene is named only where the DNA matches it firmly. Clone size, where shown, is once, few, many, or a class for clones that have expanded.

v_call	clone_size	j_call	d_call	cdr3_nt	cdr3_aa
TRBV29-1	many	TRBJ2-5	TRBD1	TGCAGCGCCGGACAGGGGAAAGAGACCCAGTACTTC	CSAGQGKETQYF
TRBV12-3/TRBV12-4	many	TRBJ2-3	TRBD2	TGTGCCAGCCGACCCTCCGTGCGGGCGGGGGGCACAGATACGCAGTATTTT	CASRPSVRAGGTDTQYF
TRBV4-2	medium-sized	TRBJ2-3	TRBD2	TGTGCCAGCAGCCAAGAATCGGGATCTAGCGGGAGTCTCCGCACAGATACGCAGTATTTT	CASSQESGSSGSLRTDTQYF
TRBV7-2	many	TRBJ2-5	.	TGTGCCAGCAGCTTATTGCAGGGGCTGGAGACCCAGTACTTC	CASSLLQGLETQYF
TRBV5-6	few	TRBJ2-7	TRBD2	TGTGCCAGCAGCTTGGCCATATCTAGCGGGAGTTACGAGCAGTACTTC	CASSLAISSGSYEQYF
TRBV5-8	many	TRBJ2-5	.	TGTGCCAGCAGCTTCGAGACCCAGTACTTC	CASSFETQYF
TRBV7-2	many	TRBJ2-7	.	TGTGCCAGCAGCTTAGATGGGAGCGCCTTTACCTACGAGCAGTACTTC	CASSLDGSAFTYEQYF
TRBV6-2/TRBV6-3	many	TRBJ2-3	TRBD1	TGTGCCAGCAGTTACGGGACAGGGAGCACAGATACGCAGTATTTT	CASSYGTGSTDTQYF
TRBV7-8	.	TRBJ2-3	TRBD2	TGTGCCAGCAGCTTAGTGGCGGGAGGACTCTCTGCGGATACGCAGTATTTT	CASSLVAGGLSADTQYF
TRBV19	many	TRBJ1-5	.	TGTGCCAGCACGAATTTAAGGAGTCATCAGCCCCAGCATTTT	CASTNLRSHQPQHF
TRBV5-5	few	TRBJ1-5	.	TGTGCCAGCAGCTTGGGTCAGGGCCCTAGCAATCAGCCCCAGCATTTT	CASSLGQGPSNQPQHF
TRBV7-3	.	TRBJ1-1	.	TGTGCCAGCAGCTTATCAGGGGACACTGAAGCTTTCTTT	CASSLSGDTEAFF
TRBV5-1	many	TRBJ1-2	TRBD1	TGCGCCAGCAGCTTGGGAGGGACAGGGGAGTCCTATGGCTACACCTTC	CASSLGGTGESYGYTF
TRBV18	once	TRBJ2-4	TRBD1	TGTGCCAGCTCACCAGTGGGACAGGGGCGGGACATTCAGTACTTC	CASSPVGQGRDIQYF
TRBV28	many	TRBJ1-1	.	TGTGCCAGCAGTTTACGACAGAGTGAAGCTTTCTTT	CASSLRQSEAFF
TRBV5-6	many	TRBJ1-4	.	TGTGCCAGCAGCTTGGCCAAGTCAGGGGAGCGTATAGCTAATGAAAAACTGTTTTTT	CASSLAKSGERIANEKLFF
TRBV25-1	many	TRBJ2-3	.	TGTGCCAGCAGTGGCCAGGGGGGTTTAGATACAGATACGCAGTATTTT	CASSGQGGLDTDTQYF
TRBV3-1	.	TRBJ1-6	.	TGTGCCAGCAGCCAAGATGGGGGGGCCCATTATTCACCCCTCCACTTT	CASSQDGGAHYSPLHF
TRBV7-9	.	TRBJ1-2	.	TGTGCCAGCAGTTATTTAGCCCTTGACCCTAACTATGGCTACACCTTC	CASSYLALDPNYGYTF
TRBV27	.	TRBJ2-2	.	TGTGCCAGCAGTCATCACACCGGGGAGCTGTTTTTT	CASSHHTGELFF
TRBV4-1	many	TRBJ1-1	.	TGCGCCAGCAGTAACCTGAGGGGCAGAGGGCAAGAGAACACTGAAGCTTTCTTT	CASSNLRGRGQENTEAFF
TRBV29-1	many	TRBJ2-1	.	TGCAGCGTTGAAGACCCGAGATTGGGGTCCTACAATGAGCAGTTCTTC	CSVEDPRLGSYNEQFF
TRBV2	many	TRBJ2-2	.	TGTGCCAGCAGTGGAGGCGGAGCCGGCACCGGGGAGCTGTTTTTT	CASSGGGAGTGELFF
TRBV7-9	.	TRBJ2-7	TRBD1	TGTGCCAGCAGCACCCCGACAGGGGGTCGTTACGAGCAGTACTTC	CASSTPTGGRYEQYF
TRBV6-6	many	TRBJ2-2	.	TGTGCCAGCAGTGGGGGGCTAACCGGGGAGCTGTTTTTT	CASSGGLTGELFF
TRBV20-1	many	TRBJ1-2	TRBD1	TGCAGTGCTAGGTGGGACAGGGGCAATTATGGCTACACCTTC	CSARWDRGNYGYTF
TRBV5-1	many	TRBJ1-5	.	TGCGCCAGCAGCTCGGACAGCGAAAGTCAGCCCCAGCATTTT	CASSSDSESQPQHF
TRBV11-3	many	TRBJ2-3	TRBD2	TGTGCCAGCAGCCTAGGGACTAGCGGGAGGCAATCCACCGAACGCACAGATACGCAGTATTTT	CASSLGTSGRQSTERTDTQYF
TRBV20-1	.	TRBJ1-5	.	TGCTGCGCTAGAGCGCAGGGAGATCCTATAAGCAATCAGCCCCAGCATTTT	CCARAQGDPISNQPQHF
TRBV20-1	many	TRBJ2-6	.	TGCAGTGCCCAAGGGAATGGGGCCAACGTCCTGACTTTC	CSAQGNGANVLTF
TRBV10-3	many	TRBJ2-7	.	TGTGCCATCAGTGAGTCGAAGGGGGAGGCCTCCTACGAGCAGTACTTC	CAISESKGEASYEQYF
TRBV10-3	medium-sized	TRBJ1-2	.	TGTGCCATCAGTGAGTCGACTGTCAGGGGAGGGTATGGCTACACCTTC	CAISESTVRGGYGYTF
TRBV7-8	many	TRBJ1-4	.	TGTGCCAGCAGCTTATGGGGGACTAATGAAAAACTGTTTTTT	CASSLWGTNEKLFF
TRBV7-2	medium-sized	TRBJ2-5	TRBD1	TGTGCCAGCAGCTTAGGACTCACGGGACAGGGCCACGAGACCCAGTACTTC	CASSLGLTGQGHETQYF
TRBV12-3/TRBV12-4	many	TRBJ1-5	.	TGTGCCAGCAGTTTAGGTCCCGGGAATCAGCCCCAGCATTTT	CASSLGPGNQPQHF
TRBV5-1	many	TRBJ2-2	TRBD2	TGCGCCAGCAGCTCCGGACTAGCGGGTGCGAACACCGGGGAGCTGTTTTTT	CASSSGLAGANTGELFF
TRBV7-9	many	TRBJ1-6	.	TGTGCCAGCAGCTTAGGGGGCCTTAATTCACCCCTCCACTTT	CASSLGGLNSPLHF
TRBV30	many	TRBJ2-3	.	TGTGCCTGGAGTGTACCACTTCGCCGGGGCGCTGGGGAAGATACGCAGTATTTT	CAWSVPLRRGAGEDTQYF
TRBV15	.	TRBJ2-5	.	TGTGCCACCAGCTACATAGGAGGGGAGACCCAGTACTTC	CATSYIGGETQYF
TRBV20-1	few	TRBJ2-5	TRBD2	TGCAGTGCTACGAGCGGGGGGGACCAAGAGACCCAGTACTTC	CSATSGGDQETQYF
TRBV5-1	many	TRBJ1-2	.	TGCGCCAGCAGCTTGGGAGTGACAAACTATGGCTACACCTTC	CASSLGVTNYGYTF
TRBV20-1	many	TRBJ2-4	.	TGCAGTGCTTTACCCGGAAACATTCAGTACTTC	CSALPGNIQYF
TRBV6-2/TRBV6-3	many	TRBJ2-7	.	TGTGCCAGCACGAGAACCCCAGGGACCGAGCAGTACTTC	CASTRTPGTEQYF
TRBV28	many	TRBJ1-4	TRBD1	TGTGCCAGCAGACCAACAGGGGCCCGTGAAAAACTGTTTTTT	CASRPTGAREKLFF
TRBV11-2	many	TRBJ2-7	.	TGTGCCAGCAGCTTAGTAGGAAGGTGGAGGGTTGGGGAGCAGTACTTC	CASSLVGRWRVGEQYF
TRBV10-3	many	TRBJ1-2	.	TGTGCCATCAGTGAGCAGGGTTCCCTCTATGGCTACACCTTC	CAISEQGSLYGYTF
TRBV4-1	many	TRBJ2-7	TRBD1	TGCGCCAGCAGCTCAATTCAGGGGGCCGACTACGAGCAGTACTTC	CASSSIQGADYEQYF
TRBV3-1	few	TRBJ2-1	TRBD2	TGTGCCTCCTGCCCACTAGCGGGAGGAATTGGAGGATACAATGAGCAGTTCTTC	CASCPLAGGIGGYNEQFF
TRBV4-2	many	TRBJ2-3	.	TGTGCCAGCAGCCAAGTACAGGGCCCTAGCACAGATACGCAGTATTTT	CASSQVQGPSTDTQYF
TRBV11-2	many	TRBJ2-1	TRBD2	TGTGCCAGCAGCCCGGGACTAGCGGGAGGAAGAGGCTCCTACAATGAGCAGTTCTTC	CASSPGLAGGRGSYNEQFF
TRBV10-3	many	TRBJ1-5	.	TGTGCCATCAGTGTGGCAGGTGAAGATCAGCCCCAGCATTTT	CAISVAGEDQPQHF
TRBV6-1	many	TRBJ2-7	.	TGTGCCAGCAGTCGGGACTCACTGATTCCCTACGAGCAGTACTTC	CASSRDSLIPYEQYF
TRBV4-2	many	TRBJ2-1	TRBD2	TGTGCCAGCAGCCAAGATGGGCTGACTAGCGGTTCCTACAATGAGCAGTTCTTC	CASSQDGLTSGSYNEQFF